The clone carrying this T cell receptor (beta chain) was counted only a few times. What it binds is not known. TCRdb analysed the reads with MiXCR anew, one entry per CDR3 protein. The sample shows about 300,000 distinct CDR3 sequences, about 9.2% of them seen only once. The sample originates from a study of T cell repertoires in cytomegalovirus infection. Study-wide background: Public signatures in TCR beta pointed to CMV infection and matching HLA type. Study-level findings and limits: CMV-specific HLA-C-restricted TCR beta clonotypes dominated the ex vivo response. Frequencies of public TCR beta families were cumulated, and this identified carriers of CMV plus the relevant HLA.

This CDR3 is built from 14 residues. In germline, CDR1 is SQVTM, CDR2 ANQGSEA. Trimming removed 4 bases at V and 1 base at J, with 11 bases between. The sample was PBMCs. This clonotype was obtained from a human donor in good health (CMV status not recorded). Some clones in this sample may be carry-over from other donors' samples. The chain has TRBV29-1 and TRBJ2-4; D not resolved. The CDR3 nucleotides are TGCAGCGTTGTGGCAGGATCGGCCAAAAACATTCAGTACTTC. The encoded protein is CSVVAGSAKNIQYF.